This T cell receptor beta chain was found in a study of OX40 agonist ivuxolimab in advanced cancers. The data were produced by immunoSEQ multiplex PCR, yet TCRdb's version contains in-frame clones alone and is incomplete. Among roughly 45,000 clones listed, about three quarters were seen once. The length of the CDR3 is 16 residues. V shed 4 bases and J shed 5 bases, with 22 bases lying between them. Looked up from germline, CDR1 is SGHRS and CDR2 is YFSETQ. This sequence joins TRBV5-1 and TRBJ2-7; D may match TRBD1 or TRBD2 (6 bases each). The sequence was collected from an adult with an advanced solid tumor such as melanoma, head and neck, liver or kidney cancer. Sequences were derived from CD4+ or CD8+ T cells sorted from blood, sampled in a trial of the OX40 agonist ivuxolimab. CDR3 residues: CASSNWGPLGGNEQYF. The CDR3 region has the DNA TGCGCCAGCAGCAATTGGGGCCCGCTCGGGGGCAACGAGCAGTACTTC.